The next 7 T cell receptor beta chains were all read from a single sample in a study of beta chain features in type 1 diabetes. Study-wide points: All four CD4+ subsets of Type 1 diabetes patients contained TCRB CDR3s that were moderately but significantly shorter.

The antigens these receptors bind are not known. All of the isolated RNA was reverse transcribed, so expressed TCRB transcripts were sequenced. Only in-frame clones appear in the TCRdb table, and some are missing; sequencing was by immunoSEQ multiplex PCR. The sample yields around 280,000 clones, approximately 16% seen once. The sequencing sample was made of naive CD4+ T cells from blood. The receptor set was obtained from a man aged 18 to 29 with type 1 diabetes.

The CDR3 is CASSPLGAGETQYF. The CDR3 DNA is TGTGCCAGCTCACCCCTCGGCGCCGGGGAGACCCAGTACTTC. This chain links TRBV18 with TRBJ2-5; no reliable D call. This CDR3 contains 14 residues. In germline, CDR1 is KGHSH, CDR2 LQKENI. The germline V and J ends were trimmed by 3 bases and 5 bases, with 13 bases remaining between them.

This clone appeared a few times. The genes are TRBV9 and TRBJ1-5, with D hard to call. CDR3 size: 13 residues. Germline-derived CDR1 and CDR2 are SGDLS and YYNGEE. The V end lost 3 bases, the J end lost 6 bases, and 10 bases lay between the germline ends. The CDR3 DNA sequence: TGTGCCAGCAGCGGGGCGAATGGTCAGCCCCAGCATTTT. Translation gives CASSGANGQPQHF.

This clone turned up a few times. The CDR3 loop is CASSPNAVSGANVLTF. CDR3 DNA sequence: TGTGCCAGCAGTCCCAACGCGGTCTCTGGGGCCAACGTCCTGACTTTC. The chain joins TRBV28 to TRBJ2-6; no definite D call. The CDR3 is 16 residues long. Trimming removed 5 bases from V and 0 bases from J, with 11 bases in between. Germline loops: CDR1 MDHEN, CDR2 SYDVKM.

A few counts support this clone. The chain employs TRBV5-1 and TRBJ2-3, with 11 bases matching TRBD1. Trimming cost V 4 bases and J 4 bases; bases outside gene matches: 8. Germline V gene lookup returns CDR1 SGHRS and CDR2 YFSETQ. CDR3 length: 16 amino acids. The CDR3 region has the DNA TGCGCCAGCAGCACCGAGGGACAGGGGGGGGCAGATACGCAGTATTTT. Its translation is CASSTEGQGGADTQYF.

The chain combines TRBV30 with TRBJ1-3, with D possibly matching TRBD1 (5 bases). The germline CDR1 and CDR2 sequences are GTSNPN and SVGIG (reference sequence). The CDR3 consists of 16 residues. Trimming stripped 0 bases from V and 3 bases from J, with 15 bases between. The DNA for the CDR3 is TGTGCCTGGAGTGTCAGGGCGTCAGGATATGGAAACACCATATATTTT. It is translated as CAWSVRASGYGNTIYF.

This clone was seen a few times. V gene TRBV29-1 combines with J gene TRBJ2-5; maybe TRBD2 (6 bases). The germline V gene encodes CDR1 SQVTM and CDR2 ANQGSEA. This CDR3 comprises 13 residues. With 6 bases removed from V and 0 bases from J, the gap between germline ends came to 11 bases. CDR3: CSVLGRYQETQYF. Written as DNA, the CDR3 is TGCAGCGTGCTGGGGAGGTACCAAGAGACCCAGTACTTC.

The CDR3 DNA follows: TGCGCCAGCAGCCCATACACCGGGGAGCTGTTTTTT. It yields the protein CASSPYTGELFF. The chain links TRBV5-1 to TRBJ2-2; D not certain. Per germline, CDR1 SGHRS and CDR2 YFSETQ. The CDR3 is 12 amino acids. The V end was cut by 4 bases, the J end by 3 bases, with 4 bases between.